These T cell receptor beta chains were read from a single sample in a study of tumor and adjacent non-tumor tissue in lung cancer. TCRdb processed the multiplex PCR reads anew with MiXCR; each CDR3 protein has one entry. The table shows 60,000 to 90,000 distinct CDR3 sequences, with under 85% occurring only once. Sequencing input: lung tumor tissue. Every receptor here comes from a woman aged 45-65 years with non-small cell lung cancer. Each CDR3 is given with its conserved first and last residue. A D gene is named only where the DNA matches it firmly. Size is stated for part of the rows, as once, few or many counts, or as a class when the clone is expanded.

many	TRBJ2-3	.	TRBV6-1	TGTGCCAGCAGCCGACGAACTTCTGAATATGCGCAGTATTTT	CASSRRTSEYAQYF
.	TRBJ2-7	TRBD2	TRBV6-5	TGTGCCAGCAGTTACTCCTCTAGCGGGAGTCACGAGCAGTACTTC	CASSYSSSGSHEQYF
.	TRBJ2-3	.	TRBV6-5	TGTGCCAGCGGGTTTAGCACAGATATGCAATATTTT	CASGFSTDMQYF
.	TRBJ1-2	.	TRBV7-8	TGTGCCAGCAGATTAGTAGACGCCAGGGACTATGGCTACACCTTC	CASRLVDARDYGYTF
.	TRBJ2-7	.	TRBV29-1	TGCGGCGTGAGGGACTCCCATTCCTATGAGCAGTACTTC	CGVRDSHSYEQYF
.	TRBJ1-5	.	TRBV29-1	TGCAGCGTTCAGGAATCGGAGGGGGAAGAATATAGCAATCAGCCCCAGCATTTT	CSVQESEGEEYSNQPQHF
few	TRBJ2-1	TRBD2	TRBV5-4	TGTGCCATCAAGCCCCTAGCGGGCACCTCCAATGAGCAGTTCTTC	CAIKPLAGTSNEQFF
.	TRBJ2-2	.	TRBV27	TGTGCCACTACCACCTGGACTTCCCGGGGCGGGGAGCTGTTTTTT	CATTTWTSRGGELFF
.	TRBJ1-1	.	TRBV7-9	TGTGACAGCAGCTTAGGCGGCAGGGGCATGAACACTGAAGCTTTCTTT	CDSSLGGRGMNTEAFF
.	TRBJ2-4	.	TRBV28	TGTGCCAGCAAACCAGTGAACCCTAGGGGCAAAAACATTCAGTACTTC	CASKPVNPRGKNIQYF
.	TRBJ2-1	.	TRBV6-1	TGTGCCAGCAGTGAAACGATCGGTCAGGGAAACAATGGGCTGTTCTTC	CASSETIGQGNNGLFF
.	TRBJ2-7	.	TRBV5-4	TGTGGCAGCAGCTTAGACTACCGGAACGAGCAATACTTC	CGSSLDYRNEQYF
.	TRBJ2-1	.	TRBV10-1	TGTGCCAGCCAAGTAGGGGGGACCGGGCAGAATGTGCAGTTATTC	CASQVGGTGQNVQLF
.	TRBJ2-1	TRBD2	TRBV6-5	TGTGCCAGCAGTTACTCGATCTGGGGACTAGCGGACAATGAGCAGTTCTTC	CASSYSIWGLADNEQFF
.	TRBJ2-3	.	TRBV5-5	TGTGCCAGCAGCTTGTTTCGCAGGATAGATACGCAGTATTTT	CASSLFRRIDTQYF
.	TRBJ2-3	.	TRBV24-1	TGTGCCACCAGTGCTGGACACAATAGCAATCAGCTCCAGTATTTT	CATSAGHNSNQLQYF
.	TRBJ2-2	.	TRBV5-1	TGCGCTAGCAGCTCTCAGGGTGCCACCGGGGAGCTGTTTTTT	CASSSQGATGELFF
few	TRBJ2-7	.	TRBV5-1	TGCGCCAGCAGCTTGCGGGGTAACGGCTACGAGCAGTACTTC	CASSLRGNGYEQYF
.	TRBJ2-1	.	TRBV11-3	TGTGTCAGCAGCTTTGTCCAATTCTTC	CVSSFVQFF
once	TRBJ1-2	TRBD1	TRBV6-5	TGTACCTGCAGTGGGGAACAGGGGGCGTCCGATTTCTATGGCTACACCTTC	CTCSGEQGASDFYGYTF
many	TRBJ2-5	.	TRBV5-1	TGCGCCAGCAGCTTAGCGGTAGGAGGGGAGACCCAGTACTTC	CASSLAVGGETQYF
.	TRBJ2-7	.	TRBV6-5	TGTGCCAGCACTCCCGGACAGAGAAGTTACAAGCACTACTTC	CASTPGQRSYKHYF
few	TRBJ2-7	.	TRBV5-4	TGTGCCAGCAGCTTGGCCGGTACGGTCTCCTACGAGCAGTACTTC	CASSLAGTVSYEQYF